The clone carrying this T cell receptor (beta chain) was observed a single time. This sample is part of a study of TIL therapy for anti-PD-1-resistant metastatic lung cancer. The V and J ends lost 3 bases and 1 base, in that order; junction bases with no gene match: 6. Germline CDR1 and CDR2: SGHRS and YFSETQ. This CDR3 has 17 amino acids. Time point: pre-treatment sample, taken before nivolumab and TIL therapy. The immunoSEQ assay was v3. Assay: immunoSEQ multiplex PCR; the TCRdb copy retains only in-frame clones and omits some. The sample gives 20,000 to 25,000 clones, 78% of which show up once; 6% to 8.5% is in the top ten.

The sequencing used blood, collected at baseline. The rearrangement joins TRBV5-1 to TRBJ2-1; 11 bases align to TRBD2. The source of this sequence is a person between 25 and 80 years old with non-small cell lung cancer. CDR3 coding DNA: TGCGCCAGCAGCTCCTCTAGCGGGGGGATATCCTACAATGAGCAGTTCTTC. Protein product: CASSSSSGGISYNEQFF.